This TCR beta chain was recorded in a study of identical twins. General study points: A cross-sectional statistical analysis, not follow-up of the same donors, supported the conclusions.

Germline-derived CDR1 and CDR2 are DFQATT and SNEGSKA (reference sequence). Trimming removed 6 bases from V and 5 bases from J; junction bases left unmatched: 7. This CDR3 spans 13 amino acids. With regard to this clonotype: The antigen remains undetermined.

TCRdb fed the 5' RACE reads into MiXCR, producing one record per CDR3 protein. The sample consists of some 240,000 distinct CDR3 sequences, around 8.3% of them appearing once. These same data were also listed under a study on yellow fever vaccine responses in identical twins.

The chain links TRBV20-1 to TRBJ2-7; 10 nucleotides line up with TRBD1. Sequencing input: CD8+ T cells sorted from blood. The sequence was obtained from a woman aged 18-35 years in good health. CDR3 residues: CSASGTGEHEQYF. CDR3 DNA: TGCAGTGCCAGTGGGACAGGGGAACACGAGCAGTACTTC.